This T cell receptor beta chain was recovered during a study of PD-L1 blockade in urothelial cancer. Sequenced by immunoSEQ multiplex PCR; TCRdb stores in-frame clones only, minus some. The sample comprises about 130,000 clones, 65% to 85% of which are singletons, and 3.2% rests with the top ten. As to time point: pretreatment peripheral blood. This CDR3 contains 18 residues. This clonotype originated in a man aged 50-60 years with urothelial cancer. This chain connects TRBV21-1 to TRBJ2-5; the table assigns TRBD2, which was not confirmed against the DNA. TRBV21-1 counts as a pseudogene. Material: PBMCs, obtained around atezolizumab (anti-PD-L1) treatment. The CDR3 spells CASSNQAPEGGSQETQYF. The CDR3 DNA reads as TGTGCCAGCAGCAACCAGGCACCCGAGGGGGGGAGTCAAGAGACCCAGTACTTC.